This T cell receptor beta chain was retrieved from a study of shared clonotypes between healthy human individuals. Overall study context: CD4 naive and CD4 memory each took three plates per donor, while CD8 naive took two and CD8 memory one.

TCRdb's copy holds only in-frame clones and misses some; the assay was immunoSEQ multiplex PCR. The sample lists 2 million to 2.5 million clones; around 95% were seen once. Germline CDR1 reads SGDLS; CDR2 reads YYNGEE. The CDR3 is 18 residues long. V lost 0 bases to trimming and J lost 3 bases, with 16 bases between them. A word on this clone: The antigen is not known.

Findings of the study overall: Even with large depth, rarefaction showed that sorted-subset sequencing was incomplete.

This clonotype originated in a young man in good health. Sequenced sample: naive CD4+ T cells sorted from blood. Subset in this sample: CD45RA+ positively selected. J is TRBJ2-6 and V is TRBV9; TRBD2 might be the D (6 bases). As DNA, the CDR3 is TGTGCCAGCAGCGTAGATTCCGGGGAGGCTCTTGGGGCCAACGTCCTGACTTTC. Amino acid sequence: CASSVDSGEALGANVLTF.